The sequence of this T cell receptor beta chain was determined in a study of cytomegalovirus exposure and HLA in healthy donors. Study findings and constraints: Only CMV serostatus was available as immune exposure information.

Germline CDR1 and CDR2: MNHEY and SVGAGI. There are 13 residues in the CDR3. Between the trimmed V and J ends, which lost 6 bases and 5 bases, there was a span of 13 bases. In the case of this clone: Its antigen is unidentified.

Both 60 Vbeta primers and 13 Jbeta primers went into the PCR. Assay: immunoSEQ multiplex PCR; the TCRdb copy retains only in-frame clones and omits some. The sample contains some 190,000 clones, about 85% of which appear only once. This sequence was found in a boy aged 2 to 10 in good health and CMV-seronegative. V and J are TRBV6-5 and TRBJ2-5; possible D gene TRBD1, 5 bases. Sequencing used PBMCs. The CDR3 nucleotides are TGTGCCAGCAGGGGTGGGGCCCCCGAGACCCAGTACTTC. It is translated as CASRGGAPETQYF.